This T cell receptor beta chain emerged from a study of T cells in Graves' hyperthyroidism and ophthalmopathy. Study outcomes and limitations: In the analysis, a 13 V-J model separated ophthalmopathy from stable hyperthyroidism.

Trimming left V 6 bases short and J 9 bases short, with 6 bases between. Germline values: CDR1 SNHLY, CDR2 FYNNEI. This CDR3 is 10 amino acids long. This clonotype was seen only a few times. Its antigen is currently unknown. What was amplified from RNA transcripts were TCR beta CDR3 regions. Using the HTBI primer set, a first-round RT-PCR was run on the TCR CDR3. A single record per CDR3 protein comes from TCRdb applying MiXCR to the multiplex PCR reads. The table includes around 380,000 distinct CDR3 sequences, approximately 12% detected once. Newly diagnosed hyperthyroidism patients aged 18 to 65 years had disease lasting under 2 months. Thyroid ultrasound, orbital computed tomography, clinical symptoms, and serum thyroxine and TRAb underpinned diagnoses. The blood specimen was taken at initial hyperthyroidism diagnosis, before any ophthalmopathy symptoms.

The chain couples TRBV2 to TRBJ1-3, with D perhaps matching TRBD1 (6 bases). The material sequenced was blood. This receptor was identified in a man aged 25 to 40 with Graves' hyperthyroidism that later progressed to Graves' ophthalmopathy. The DNA of the CDR3 is TGTGCCAGCAGGGACAGCACCATATATTTT. Translated, it gives CASRDSTIYF.